This T cell receptor beta chain was retrieved from a study of response to subunit inactivated influenza vaccine. This clonotype was seen repeatedly, ten times or more. Its antigen is unknown. TCRdb independently ran MiXCR on the RT-PCR reads; one entry per CDR3 protein. The repertoire holds about 520,000 distinct CDR3 sequences, with under 8.5% as singletons. Broader study findings: It was suggested by the authors that few new T cells are recruited by each seasonal influenza vaccination.

CDR3 size: 16 residues. V lost 4 bases, J lost 3 bases, and 4 bases stayed unmatched. Germline V CDR1 and CDR2: SGHAT, FQNNGV. The clonotype comes from a man aged 50-75 years who received an inactivated influenza vaccine. V gene TRBV11-2 combines with J gene TRBJ2-1; 12 bases map to TRBD2. Specimen: PBMCs from blood, collected less than 30 months after vaccination. CDR3 coding DNA: TGTGCCAGCAGCTCCCGACTAGCGGGAGACTACAATGAGCAGTTCTTC. Protein: CASSSRLAGDYNEQFF.